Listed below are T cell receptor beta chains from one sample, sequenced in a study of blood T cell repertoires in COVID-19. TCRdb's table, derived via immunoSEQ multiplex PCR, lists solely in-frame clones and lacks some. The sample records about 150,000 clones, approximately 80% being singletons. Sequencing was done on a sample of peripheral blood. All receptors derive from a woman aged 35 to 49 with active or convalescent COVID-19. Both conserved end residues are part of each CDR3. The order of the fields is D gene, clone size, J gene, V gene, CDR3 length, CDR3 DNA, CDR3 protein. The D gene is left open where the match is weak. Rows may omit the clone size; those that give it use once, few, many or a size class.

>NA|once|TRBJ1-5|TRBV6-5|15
TGTGCCAGCAGTTACTCGGGGCAGATCAATCAGCCCCAGCATTTT
CASSYSGQINQPQHF
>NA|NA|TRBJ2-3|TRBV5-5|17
TGTGCCAGCAGCTTTTCTTCCAATGGGGGCCGCACAGATACGCAGTATTTT
CASSFSSNGGRTDTQYF
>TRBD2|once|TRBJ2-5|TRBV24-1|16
TGTGCCACCAGTGATCAGTCTAGCGGGAGGGTGGAGACCCAGTACTTC
CATSDQSSGRVETQYF
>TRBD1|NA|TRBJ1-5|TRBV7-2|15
TGTGCCAGCAGCACTTGGGACAGGAGCTACCAGCCCCAGCATTTT
CASSTWDRSYQPQHF
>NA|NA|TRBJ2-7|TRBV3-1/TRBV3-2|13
TGTGCCAGTTCCCGGACAAATATCCACGAGCAGTACTTC
CASSRTNIHEQYF
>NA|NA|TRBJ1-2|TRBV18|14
TGTGCCAGCTCGCCGCGCGAGTTTAACTATGGCTACACCTTC
CASSPREFNYGYTF
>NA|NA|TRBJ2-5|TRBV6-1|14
TGTGCCAGCAGTGAAGCGGCCCCGAAAGAGACCCAGTACTTC
CASSEAAPKETQYF
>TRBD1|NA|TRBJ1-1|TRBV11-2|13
TGTGCCAGCAGCTTAAGGAGGACAGGGCGAACTTTCTTT
CASSLRRTGRTFF
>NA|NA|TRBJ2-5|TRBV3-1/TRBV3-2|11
TGTGCCAGCAGCCAGCGAGAGACCCAGTACTTC
CASSQRETQYF
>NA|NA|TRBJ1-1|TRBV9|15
TGTGCCAGCAGCCCCCGGGGTCTCGAGAACACTGAAGCTTTCTTT
CASSPRGLENTEAFF
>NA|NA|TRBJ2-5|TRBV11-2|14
TGTGCCAGCAGCCTTAGACGACAGGAAGAGACCCAGTACTTC
CASSLRRQEETQYF
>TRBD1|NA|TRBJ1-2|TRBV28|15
TGTGCCAGCACTCCGCCCGTCCACCAAACCGGGACAGGGAGCTTC
CASTPPVHQTGTGSF
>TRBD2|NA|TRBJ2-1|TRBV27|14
TGTGCCAGCTCTAGCGGGGGGGCCGGGAATGAGCAGTTCTTC
CASSSGGAGNEQFF
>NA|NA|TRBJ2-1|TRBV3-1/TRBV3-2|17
TGTGCCAGCAGCCACCCCTCCGGCTGGCAGAGAGGAAATGAGCAGTTCTTC
CASSHPSGWQRGNEQFF
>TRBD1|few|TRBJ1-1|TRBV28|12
TGTGCCAGCAGTTTGGGACAGGGGGGAGCTTTCTTT
CASSLGQGGAFF
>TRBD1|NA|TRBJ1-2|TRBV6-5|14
TGTGCCAGCAGTCGGTTTAAAACAGGGGTCGGCTACACCTTC
CASSRFKTGVGYTF
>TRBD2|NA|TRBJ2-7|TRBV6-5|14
TGTGCCAGCACCAAGGGACTAGCCGGCGCCGAGCAGTACTTC
CASTKGLAGAEQYF
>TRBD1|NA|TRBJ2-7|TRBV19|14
TGTGCCAGTAGTCTACGGACAGGGGGGTACGAGCAGTACTTC
CASSLRTGGYEQYF
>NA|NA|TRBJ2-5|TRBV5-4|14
TGTGCCAGCAGAGCTACAATGGGGGGAGAGACCCAGTACTTC
CASRATMGGETQYF
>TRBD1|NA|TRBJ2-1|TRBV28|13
TGTGCCCTGCTAAACAGGGGGAACAATGAGCAGTTCTTC
CALLNRGNNEQFF
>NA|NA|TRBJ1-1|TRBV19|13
TGTGCCAGTAGTGTGCGGGACTTCCAAGAAGCTTTCTTT
CASSVRDFQEAFF
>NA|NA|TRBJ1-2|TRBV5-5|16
TGTGCCAGCAGCTTGTGGTATCATATGACTACCTATGGCTACACCTTC
CASSLWYHMTTYGYTF
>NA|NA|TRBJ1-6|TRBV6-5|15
TGTGCCAGCAGTTACAGGGCGGGGGTCGGTTCACCCCTCCACTTT
CASSYRAGVGSPLHF
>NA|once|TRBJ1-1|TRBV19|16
TGTGCCAGTAGTGCGCCGGGACACCTGGGGAACACTGAAGCTTTCTTT
CASSAPGHLGNTEAFF
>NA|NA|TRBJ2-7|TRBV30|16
TGTGCCTGGAGTGTACCCCAGAACAGCCGGAAGTCAGAGCAGTACTTC
CAWSVPQNSRKSEQYF
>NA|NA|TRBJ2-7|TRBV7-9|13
TGTGCCAGCAGCCAGGACTGGGCTGGCGAGCAGTACTTC
CASSQDWAGEQYF
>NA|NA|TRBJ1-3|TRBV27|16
TGTGCCAGCAGTCCCCGACAGGTGTCTTCTGGAAACACCATATATTTT
CASSPRQVSSGNTIYF
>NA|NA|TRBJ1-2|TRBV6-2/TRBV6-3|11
TGTGCCAGCAGTTTACGGTATGGCTACACCTTC
CASSLRYGYTF
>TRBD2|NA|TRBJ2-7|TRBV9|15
TGTGCCAGCAGCGTAGGGTCAAGCGGGAGCTACGAGCAGTACTTC
CASSVGSSGSYEQYF
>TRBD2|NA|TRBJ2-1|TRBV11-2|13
TGTGCCAGCAGGGCGGGAGGGGGGAATGAGCAGTTCTTC
CASRAGGGNEQFF
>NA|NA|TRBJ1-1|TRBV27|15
TGTGCCAGCAGTTTTTCCCCCCCCGCGCTTACTGAAGCTTTCTTT
CASSFSPPALTEAFF
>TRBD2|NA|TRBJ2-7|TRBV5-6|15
TGTGCCAGCAGCCGACTAGCGGGGACCCTCCACGAGCAGTACTTC
CASSRLAGTLHEQYF